Listed here is a single T cell receptor (beta chain). Its antigen is undetermined. Germline CDR1 MDHEN, CDR2 SYDVKM. V was shortened by 7 bases and J by 2 bases, with 15 bases between the two germline ends. This CDR3 comprises 15 residues. The data were taken from a study of T-cell reconstitution after alpha-beta-depleted transplantation in children. During its preparation, the TCRbeta library received unique molecular identifiers. TCRdb passed the PCR reads through MiXCR, listing each CDR3 protein once. The sample lists about 440,000 distinct CDR3 sequences, roughly 43% occurring once. Notes on the study in general: Newly made T cells mostly supplied T-cell counts and diversity one year after transplant. Elevated TCRbeta diversity at day 60 was traced, in some patients, to surviving recipient T cells and thymic progenitors. Reportedly, only several hundred clones from non-depleted graft cells drove alpha-beta T-cell counts at about two months.

This receptor was identified in a girl under 10 years old with aplastic anemia, due to receive a stem cell transplant. The V call is TRBV28, the J call TRBJ2-1; a weak D match, TRBD2 (5 bases). The source material was PBMCs, sampled before TCRalphabeta/CD19-depleted stem cell transplant. The CDR3 nucleotides are TGTGCCAGCACCTCGAGGAGGTTTACCTACAATGAGCAGTTCTTC. It translates to CASTSRRFTYNEQFF.